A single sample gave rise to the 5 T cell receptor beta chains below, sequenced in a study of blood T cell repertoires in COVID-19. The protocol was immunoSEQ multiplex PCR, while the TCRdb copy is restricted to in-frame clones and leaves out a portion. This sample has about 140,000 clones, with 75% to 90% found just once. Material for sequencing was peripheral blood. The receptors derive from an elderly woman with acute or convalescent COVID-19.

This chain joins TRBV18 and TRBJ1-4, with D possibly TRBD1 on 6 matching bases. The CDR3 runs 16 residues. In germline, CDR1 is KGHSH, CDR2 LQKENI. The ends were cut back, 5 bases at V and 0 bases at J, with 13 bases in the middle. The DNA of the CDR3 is TGTGCCAGCTCAGAGACAGGAGCTGCAACTAATGAAAAACTGTTTTTT. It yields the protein CASSETGAATNEKLFF.

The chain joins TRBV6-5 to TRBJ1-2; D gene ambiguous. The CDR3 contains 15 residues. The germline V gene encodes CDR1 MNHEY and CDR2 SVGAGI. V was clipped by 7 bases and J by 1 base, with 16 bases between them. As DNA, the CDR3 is TGTGCCAGCAAGGAGACTAACTCCGATAACTATGGCTACACCTTC. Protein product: CASKETNSDNYGYTF.

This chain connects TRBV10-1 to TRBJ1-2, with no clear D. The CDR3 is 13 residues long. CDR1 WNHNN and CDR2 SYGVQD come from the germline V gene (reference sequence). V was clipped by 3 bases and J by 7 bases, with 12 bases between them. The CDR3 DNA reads TGCGCCAGCAGTGATAATCCCCTCGGTGGCTACACCTTC. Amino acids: CASSDNPLGGYTF.

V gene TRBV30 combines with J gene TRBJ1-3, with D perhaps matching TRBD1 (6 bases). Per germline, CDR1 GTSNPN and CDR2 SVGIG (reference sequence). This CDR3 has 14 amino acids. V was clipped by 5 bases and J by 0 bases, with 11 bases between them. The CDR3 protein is CAWSGGHSGNTIYF. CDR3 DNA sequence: TGTGCCTGGTCGGGGGGGCACTCTGGAAACACCATATATTTT.

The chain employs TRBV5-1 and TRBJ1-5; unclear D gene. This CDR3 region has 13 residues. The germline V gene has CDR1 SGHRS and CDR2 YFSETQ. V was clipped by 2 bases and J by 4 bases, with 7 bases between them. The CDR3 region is CASSFDQNQPQHF. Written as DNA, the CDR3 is TGCGCCAGCAGCTTTGATCAGAATCAGCCCCAGCATTTT.